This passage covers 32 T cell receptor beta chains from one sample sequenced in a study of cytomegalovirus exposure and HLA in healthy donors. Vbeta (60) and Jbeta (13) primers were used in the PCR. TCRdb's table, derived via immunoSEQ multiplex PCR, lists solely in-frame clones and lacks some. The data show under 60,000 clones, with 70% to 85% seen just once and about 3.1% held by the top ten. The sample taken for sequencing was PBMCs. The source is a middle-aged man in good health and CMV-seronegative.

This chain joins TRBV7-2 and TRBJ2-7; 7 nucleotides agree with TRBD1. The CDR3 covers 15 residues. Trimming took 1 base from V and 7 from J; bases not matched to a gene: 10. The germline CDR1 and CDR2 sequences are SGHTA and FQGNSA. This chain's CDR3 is CASSLGYRGSGEQYF. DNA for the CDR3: TGTGCCAGCAGCTTAGGGTACAGGGGCTCGGGAGAGCAGTACTTC.

This CDR3 is CASSRQGYYEQYF. The CDR3 coding sequence is TGTGCCAGTAGTAGGCAGGGTTACTACGAGCAGTACTTC. The chain has TRBV19 and TRBJ2-7, with D perhaps matching TRBD1 (5 bases). This CDR3 region has 13 residues. V gave up 4 bases and J gave up 3 bases, with 10 bases separating them. The V gene's germline CDR1 is LNHDA and CDR2 SQIVND (reference sequence).

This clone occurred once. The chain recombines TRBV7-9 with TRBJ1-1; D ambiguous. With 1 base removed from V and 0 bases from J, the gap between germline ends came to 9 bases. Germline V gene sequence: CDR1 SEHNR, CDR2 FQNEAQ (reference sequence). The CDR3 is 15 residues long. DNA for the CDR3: TGTGCCAGCAGCTTAGAGCAGGTTATGAACACTGAAGCTTTCTTT. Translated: CASSLEQVMNTEAFF.

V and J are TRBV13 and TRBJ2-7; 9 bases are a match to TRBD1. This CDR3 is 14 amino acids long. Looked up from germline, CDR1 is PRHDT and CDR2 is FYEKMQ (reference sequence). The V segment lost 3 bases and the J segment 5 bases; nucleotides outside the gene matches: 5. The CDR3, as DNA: TGTGCCAGCAGCTTGGCCGGGACAGGGCACGAGCAGTACTTC. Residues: CASSLAGTGHEQYF.

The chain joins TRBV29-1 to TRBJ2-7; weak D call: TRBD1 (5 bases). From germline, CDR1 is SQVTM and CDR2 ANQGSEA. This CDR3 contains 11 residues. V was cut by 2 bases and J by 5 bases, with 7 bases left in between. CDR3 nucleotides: TGCAGCGTTGAACTGGGGCACGAGCAGTACTTC. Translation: CSVELGHEQYF.

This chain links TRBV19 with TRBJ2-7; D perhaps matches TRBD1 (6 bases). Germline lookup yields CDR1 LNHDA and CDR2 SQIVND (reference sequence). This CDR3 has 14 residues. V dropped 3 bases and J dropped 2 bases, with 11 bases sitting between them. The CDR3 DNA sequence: TGTGCCAGTAGTATTAAGGGGGAGACCTACGAGCAGTACTTC. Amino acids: CASSIKGETYEQYF.

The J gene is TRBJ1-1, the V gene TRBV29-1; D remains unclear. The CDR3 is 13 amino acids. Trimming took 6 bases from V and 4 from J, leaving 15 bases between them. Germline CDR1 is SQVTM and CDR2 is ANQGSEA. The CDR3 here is CSVVKGGGTEAFF. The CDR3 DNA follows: TGCAGCGTCGTAAAGGGAGGCGGCACTGAAGCTTTCTTT.

The CDR3 DNA sequence: TGCGCCAGCAGTGAGTTCAGGGCGGGACAGTTAAACATTCAGTACTTC. Its translation: CASSEFRAGQLNIQYF. The chain joins TRBV10-2 to TRBJ2-4; D is perhaps TRBD1 (7 bases). The CDR3 spans 16 residues. Germline V gene lookup returns CDR1 WSHSY and CDR2 SAAADI. With 1 base removed from V and 6 bases from J, the gap between germline ends came to 16 bases.

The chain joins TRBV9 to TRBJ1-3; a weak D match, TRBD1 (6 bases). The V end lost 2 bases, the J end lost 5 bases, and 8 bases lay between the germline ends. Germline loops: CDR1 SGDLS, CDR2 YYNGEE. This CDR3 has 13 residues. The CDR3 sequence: CASSVDSRNTIYF. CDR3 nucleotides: TGTGCCAGCAGCGTGGACAGCCGAAACACCATATATTTT.

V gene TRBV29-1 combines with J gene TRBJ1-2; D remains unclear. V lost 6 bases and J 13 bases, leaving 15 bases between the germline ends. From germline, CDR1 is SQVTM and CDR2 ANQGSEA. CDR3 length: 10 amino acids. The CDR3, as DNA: TGCAGCGTCTCTGAGACAACGGTCACCTTC. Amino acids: CSVSETTVTF.

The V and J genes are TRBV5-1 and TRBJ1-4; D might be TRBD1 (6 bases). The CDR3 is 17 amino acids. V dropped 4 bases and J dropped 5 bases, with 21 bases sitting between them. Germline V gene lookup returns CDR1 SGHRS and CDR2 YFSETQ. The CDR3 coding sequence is TGCGCCAGCAGCCCGAGGACAGACTGGGGGCTCAATGAAAAACTGTTTTTT. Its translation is CASSPRTDWGLNEKLFF.

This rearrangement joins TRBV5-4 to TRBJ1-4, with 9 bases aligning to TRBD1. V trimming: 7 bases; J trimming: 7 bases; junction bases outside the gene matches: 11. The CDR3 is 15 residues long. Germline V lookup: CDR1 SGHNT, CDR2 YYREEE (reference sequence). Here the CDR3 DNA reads TGTGCCAGCCAGCCGAACAGGGGGCCGGGTGAAAAACTGTTTTTT. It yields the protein CASQPNRGPGEKLFF. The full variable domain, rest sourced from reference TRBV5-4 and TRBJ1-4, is ETGVTQSPTHLIKTRGQQVTLRCSSQSGHNTVSWYQQALGQGPQFIFQYYREEENGRGNFPPRFSGLQFPNYSSELNVNALELDDSALYLCASQPNRGPGEKLFFGSGTQLSVL.

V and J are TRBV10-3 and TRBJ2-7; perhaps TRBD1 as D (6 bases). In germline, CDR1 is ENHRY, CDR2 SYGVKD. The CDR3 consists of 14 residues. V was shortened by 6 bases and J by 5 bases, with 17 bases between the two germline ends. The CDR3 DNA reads TGTGCCATCAGCTTTCATACAGGGTTCCACGAGCAGTACTTC. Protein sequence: CAISFHTGFHEQYF.

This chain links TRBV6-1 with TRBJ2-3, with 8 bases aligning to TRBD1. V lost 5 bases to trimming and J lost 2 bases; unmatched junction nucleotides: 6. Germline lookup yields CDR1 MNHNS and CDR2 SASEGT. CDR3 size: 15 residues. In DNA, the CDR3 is TGTGCCAGCAGTCCCCGGACAGGGCACACAGATACGCAGTATTTT. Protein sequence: CASSPRTGHTDTQYF.

As DNA, the CDR3 is TGTGCCAGCAGTGTGGGGACTTCTTCTTTCAATGAGCAGTTCTTC. Encoded protein: CASSVGTSSFNEQFF. The chain couples TRBV2 to TRBJ2-1, with D possibly matching TRBD2 (6 bases). The V and J ends lost 4 bases and 6 bases respectively, with 16 bases between them. The germline gives CDR1 SNHLY, CDR2 FYNNEI. There are 15 residues in the CDR3.

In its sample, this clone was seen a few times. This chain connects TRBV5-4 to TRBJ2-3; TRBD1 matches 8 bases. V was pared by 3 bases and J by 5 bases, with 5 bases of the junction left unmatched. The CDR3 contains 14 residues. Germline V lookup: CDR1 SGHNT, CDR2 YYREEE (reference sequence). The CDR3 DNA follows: TGTGCCAGCAGCTCCCGGACAGGGCTAGATACGCAGTATTTT. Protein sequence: CASSSRTGLDTQYF. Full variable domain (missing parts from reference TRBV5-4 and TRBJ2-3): ETGVTQSPTHLIKTRGQQVTLRCSSQSGHNTVSWYQQALGQGPQFIFQYYREEENGRGNFPPRFSGLQFPNYSSELNVNALELDDSALYLCASSSRTGLDTQYFGPGTRLTVL.

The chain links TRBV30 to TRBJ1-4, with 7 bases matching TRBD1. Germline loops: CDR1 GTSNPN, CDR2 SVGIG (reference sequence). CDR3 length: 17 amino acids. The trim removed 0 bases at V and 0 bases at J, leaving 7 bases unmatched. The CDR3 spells CAWSVRRGRSTNEKLFF. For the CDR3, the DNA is TGTGCCTGGAGTGTACGGAGGGGGCGGTCAACTAATGAAAAACTGTTTTTT.

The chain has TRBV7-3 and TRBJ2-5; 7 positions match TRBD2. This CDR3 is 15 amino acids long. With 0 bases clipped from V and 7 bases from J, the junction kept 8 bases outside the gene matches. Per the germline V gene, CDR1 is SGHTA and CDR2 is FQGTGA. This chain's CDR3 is CASSLTYNPGGTQYF. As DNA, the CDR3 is TGTGCCAGCAGCTTAACGTACAACCCGGGGGGGACCCAGTACTTC.

The CDR3 region has the DNA TGCGCCAGCAGCCAAGACTGGGGGGTACCCTACAATGAGCAGTTCTTC. Translated, it gives CASSQDWGVPYNEQFF. The chain uses TRBV4-1 and TRBJ2-1; possibly TRBD2 for D (6 bases). Trimming removed 0 bases from V and 2 bases from J, with 11 bases in between. The CDR3 spans 16 residues. Germline assignment: CDR1 MGHRA and CDR2 YSYEKL.

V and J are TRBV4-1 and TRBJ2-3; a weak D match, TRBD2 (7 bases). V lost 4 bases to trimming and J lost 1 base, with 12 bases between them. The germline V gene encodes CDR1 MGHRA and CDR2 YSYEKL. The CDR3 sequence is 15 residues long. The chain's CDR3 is CASSRGGGRTDTQYF. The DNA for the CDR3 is TGCGCCAGCAGCCGCGGCGGGGGCCGCACAGATACGCAGTATTTT.

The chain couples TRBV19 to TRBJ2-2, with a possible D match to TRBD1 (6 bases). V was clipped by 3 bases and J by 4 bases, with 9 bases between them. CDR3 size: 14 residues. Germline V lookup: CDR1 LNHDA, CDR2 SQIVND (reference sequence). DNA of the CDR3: TGTGCCAGTAGTATCTTAGGGGGCACCGGGGAGCTGTTTTTT. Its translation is CASSILGGTGELFF. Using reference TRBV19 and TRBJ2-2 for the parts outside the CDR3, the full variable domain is DGGITQSPKYLFRKEGQNVTLSCEQNLNHDAMYWYRQDPGQGLRLIYYSQIVNDFQKGDIAEGYSVSREKKESFPLTVTSAQKNPTAFYLCASSILGGTGELFFGEGSRLTVL.

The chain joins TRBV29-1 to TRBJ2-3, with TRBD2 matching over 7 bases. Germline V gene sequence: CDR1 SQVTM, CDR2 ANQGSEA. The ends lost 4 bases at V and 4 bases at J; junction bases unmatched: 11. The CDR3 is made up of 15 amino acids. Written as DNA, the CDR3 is TGCAGCGTTGGGGGTCCAGCTAGCGGATCAGATACGCAGTATTTT. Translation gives CSVGGPASGSDTQYF.

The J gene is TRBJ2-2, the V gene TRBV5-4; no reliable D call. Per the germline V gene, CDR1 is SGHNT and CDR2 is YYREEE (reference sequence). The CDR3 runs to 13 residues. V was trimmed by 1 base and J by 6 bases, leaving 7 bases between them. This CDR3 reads CASSLSISGELFF. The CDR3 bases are TGTGCCAGCAGCTTGTCTATCTCCGGGGAGCTGTTTTTT.

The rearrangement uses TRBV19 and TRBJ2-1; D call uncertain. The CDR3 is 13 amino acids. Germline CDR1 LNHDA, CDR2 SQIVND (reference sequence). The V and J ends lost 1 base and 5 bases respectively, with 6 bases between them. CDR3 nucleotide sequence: TGTGCCAGTAGTATAGTCCCAAACAATGAGCAGTTCTTC. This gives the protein CASSIVPNNEQFF.

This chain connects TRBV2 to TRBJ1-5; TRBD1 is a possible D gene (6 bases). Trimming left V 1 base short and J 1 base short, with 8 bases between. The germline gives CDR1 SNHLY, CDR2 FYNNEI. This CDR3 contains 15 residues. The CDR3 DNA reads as TGTGCCAGCAGTGAAGTCGGACAGAGCAATCAGCCCCAGCATTTT. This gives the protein CASSEVGQSNQPQHF. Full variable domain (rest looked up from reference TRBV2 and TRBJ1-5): EPEVTQTPSHQVTQMGQEVILRCVPISNHLYFYWYRQILGQKVEFLVSFYNNEISEKSEIFDDQFSVERPDGSNFTLKIRSTKLEDSAMYFCASSEVGQSNQPQHFGDGTRLSIL.

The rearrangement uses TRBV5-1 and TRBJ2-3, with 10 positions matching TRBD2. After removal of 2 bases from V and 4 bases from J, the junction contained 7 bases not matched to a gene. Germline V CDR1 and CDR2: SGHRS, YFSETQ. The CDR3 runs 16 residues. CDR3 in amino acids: CASSLTGTSAPDTQYF. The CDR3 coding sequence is TGCGCCAGCAGCTTAACCGGGACTAGCGCTCCAGATACGCAGTATTTT. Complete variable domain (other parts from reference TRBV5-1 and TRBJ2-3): KAGVTQTPRYLIKTRGQQVTLSCSPISGHRSVSWYQQTPGQGLQFLFEYFSETQRNKGNFPGRFSGRQFSNSRSEMNVSTLELGDSALYLCASSLTGTSAPDTQYFGPGTRLTVL.

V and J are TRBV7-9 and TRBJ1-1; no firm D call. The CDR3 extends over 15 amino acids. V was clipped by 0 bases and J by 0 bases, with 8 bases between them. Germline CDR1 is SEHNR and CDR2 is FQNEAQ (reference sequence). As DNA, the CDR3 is TGTGCCAGCAGCTTAGCGGAGGAAGTGAACACTGAAGCTTTCTTT. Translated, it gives CASSLAEEVNTEAFF.

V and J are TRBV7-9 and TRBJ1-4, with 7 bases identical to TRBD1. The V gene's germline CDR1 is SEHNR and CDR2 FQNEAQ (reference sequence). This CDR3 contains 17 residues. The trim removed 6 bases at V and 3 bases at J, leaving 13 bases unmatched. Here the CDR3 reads CASSLVVGGGSNEKLFF. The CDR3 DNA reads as TGTGCCAGCAGTTTGGTTGTAGGGGGCGGATCTAATGAAAAACTGTTTTTT.

CDR3 loop: CASSAFWDSPKWAQHF. The DNA for the CDR3 is TGTGCCAGCAGTGCCTTTTGGGACAGTCCAAAATGGGCCCAGCATTTT. The V gene is TRBV6-1, the J gene TRBJ1-5; 7 bases are shared with TRBD1. The V and J ends lost 4 bases and 11 bases, in that order; junction bases with no gene match: 17. Germline V gives CDR1 MNHNS, CDR2 SASEGT. The CDR3 runs 16 residues.

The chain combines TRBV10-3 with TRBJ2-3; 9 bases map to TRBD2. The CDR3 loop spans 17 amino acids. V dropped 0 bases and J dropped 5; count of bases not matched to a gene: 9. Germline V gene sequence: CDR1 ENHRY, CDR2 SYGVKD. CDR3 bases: TGTGCCATCAGTGAGTCTTTCTTAGCGGGGGCAATAGATACGCAGTATTTT. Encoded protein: CAISESFLAGAIDTQYF.

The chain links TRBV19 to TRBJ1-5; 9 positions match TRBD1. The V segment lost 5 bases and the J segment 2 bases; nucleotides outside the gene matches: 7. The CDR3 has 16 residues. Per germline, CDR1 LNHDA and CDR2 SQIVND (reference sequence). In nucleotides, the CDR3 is TGTGCCAGTAGTTTAACAGGGGGCCGTGGCAATCAGCCCCAGCATTTT. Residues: CASSLTGGRGNQPQHF. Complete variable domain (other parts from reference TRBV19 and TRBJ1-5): DGGITQSPKYLFRKEGQNVTLSCEQNLNHDAMYWYRQDPGQGLRLIYYSQIVNDFQKGDIAEGYSVSREKKESFPLTVTSAQKNPTAFYLCASSLTGGRGNQPQHFGDGTRLSIL.

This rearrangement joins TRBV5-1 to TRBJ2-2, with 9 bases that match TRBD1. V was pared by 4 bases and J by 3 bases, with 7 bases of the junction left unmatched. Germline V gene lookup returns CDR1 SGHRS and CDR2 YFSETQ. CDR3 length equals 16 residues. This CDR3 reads CASSRPGQGYTGELFF. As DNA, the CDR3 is TGCGCCAGCAGCAGGCCGGGACAGGGATACACCGGGGAGCTGTTTTTT.